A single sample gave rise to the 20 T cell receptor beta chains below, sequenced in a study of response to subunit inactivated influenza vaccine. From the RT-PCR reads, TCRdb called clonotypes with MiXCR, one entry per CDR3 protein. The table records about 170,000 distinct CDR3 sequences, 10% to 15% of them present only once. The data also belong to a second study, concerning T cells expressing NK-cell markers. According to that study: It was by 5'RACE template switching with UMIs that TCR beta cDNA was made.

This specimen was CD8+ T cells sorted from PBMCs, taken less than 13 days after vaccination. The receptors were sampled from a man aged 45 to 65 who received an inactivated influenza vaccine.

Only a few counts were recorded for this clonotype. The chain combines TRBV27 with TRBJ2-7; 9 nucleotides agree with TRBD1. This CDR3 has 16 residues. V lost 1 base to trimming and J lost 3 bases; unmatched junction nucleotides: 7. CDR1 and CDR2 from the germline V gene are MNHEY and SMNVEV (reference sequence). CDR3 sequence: CASSLLPGQGGYEQYF. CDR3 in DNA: TGTGCCAGCAGTTTATTGCCGGGACAGGGAGGCTACGAGCAGTACTTC.

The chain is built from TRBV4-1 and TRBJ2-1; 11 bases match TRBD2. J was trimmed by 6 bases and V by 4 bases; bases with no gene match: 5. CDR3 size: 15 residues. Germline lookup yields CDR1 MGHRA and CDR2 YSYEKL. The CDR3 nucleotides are TGCGCCAGCAGCCTTAGCGGGAGGGCCCTCAATGAGCAGTTCTTC. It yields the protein CASSLSGRALNEQFF.

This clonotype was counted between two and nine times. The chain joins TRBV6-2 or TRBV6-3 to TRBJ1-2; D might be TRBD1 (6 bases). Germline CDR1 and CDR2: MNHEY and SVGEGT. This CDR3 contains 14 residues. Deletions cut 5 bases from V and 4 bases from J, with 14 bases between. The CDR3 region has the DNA TGTGCCAGCAGTGACTACAGGGACACCTATGGCTACACCTTC. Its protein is CASSDYRDTYGYTF.

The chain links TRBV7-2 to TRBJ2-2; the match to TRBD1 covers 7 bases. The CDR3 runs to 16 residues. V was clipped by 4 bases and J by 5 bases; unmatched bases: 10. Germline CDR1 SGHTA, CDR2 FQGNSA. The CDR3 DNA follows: TGTGCCAGCAGCTGGCCGACCAGGGGGAGAACCGGGGAGCTGTTTTTT. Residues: CASSWPTRGRTGELFF.

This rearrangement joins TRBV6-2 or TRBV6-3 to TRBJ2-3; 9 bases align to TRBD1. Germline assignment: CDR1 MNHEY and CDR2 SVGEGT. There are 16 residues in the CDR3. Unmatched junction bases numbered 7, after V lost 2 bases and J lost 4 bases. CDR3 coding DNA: TGTGCCAGCAGTTACACCGGACAGGGGTTACCAGATACGCAGTATTTT. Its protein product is CASSYTGQGLPDTQYF.

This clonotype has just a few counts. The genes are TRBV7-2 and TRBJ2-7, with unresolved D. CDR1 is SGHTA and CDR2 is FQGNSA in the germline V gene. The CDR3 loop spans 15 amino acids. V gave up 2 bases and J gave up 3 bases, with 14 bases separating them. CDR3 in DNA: TGTGCCAGCAGCTTACGAGTCGACTCGGACTACGAGCAGTACTTC. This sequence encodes CASSLRVDSDYEQYF.

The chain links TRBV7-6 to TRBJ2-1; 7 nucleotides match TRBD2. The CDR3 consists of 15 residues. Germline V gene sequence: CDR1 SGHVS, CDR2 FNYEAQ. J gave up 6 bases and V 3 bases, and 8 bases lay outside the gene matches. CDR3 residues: CASSFTSAGVNEQFF. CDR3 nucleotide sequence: TGTGCCAGCAGCTTTACTAGCGCGGGGGTCAATGAGCAGTTCTTC.

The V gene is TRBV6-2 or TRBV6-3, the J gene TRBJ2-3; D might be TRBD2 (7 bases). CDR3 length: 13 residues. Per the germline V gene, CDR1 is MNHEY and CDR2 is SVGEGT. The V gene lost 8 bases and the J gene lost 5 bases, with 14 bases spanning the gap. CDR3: CASWGAGVDTQYF. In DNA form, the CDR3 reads TGTGCCAGCTGGGGGGCGGGGGTAGATACGCAGTATTTT.

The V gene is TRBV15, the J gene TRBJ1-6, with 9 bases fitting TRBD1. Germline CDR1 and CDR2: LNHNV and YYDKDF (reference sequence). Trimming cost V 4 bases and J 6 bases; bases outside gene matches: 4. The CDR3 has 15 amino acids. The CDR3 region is CATSKGQGSNSPLHF. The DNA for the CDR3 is TGTGCCACCAGCAAGGGACAGGGAAGTAATTCACCCCTCCACTTT.

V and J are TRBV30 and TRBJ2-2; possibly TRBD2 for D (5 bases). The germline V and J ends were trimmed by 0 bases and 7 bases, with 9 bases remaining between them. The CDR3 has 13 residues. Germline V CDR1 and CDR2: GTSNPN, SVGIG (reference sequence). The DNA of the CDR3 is TGTGCCTGGAGTGTAACGGGGAACGGGGAGCTGTTTTTT. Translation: CAWSVTGNGELFF.

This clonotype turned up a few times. For the CDR3, the DNA is TGTGCCAGCAGTGAATACTCGGCAGGTGAAGCCTACGAGCAGTACTTC. This sequence encodes CASSEYSAGEAYEQYF. The chain links TRBV2 to TRBJ2-7; D gene unclear. The germline V gene encodes CDR1 SNHLY and CDR2 FYNNEI. This CDR3 spans 16 amino acids. Between the trimmed V and J ends, which lost 2 bases and 2 bases, there was a span of 16 bases.

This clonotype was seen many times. The CDR3 DNA reads as TGTGCCAGCAGTTTGGGACTAGCCTACAATGAGCAGTTCTTC. Its translation: CASSLGLAYNEQFF. V is TRBV7-2 and J is TRBJ2-1; 8 bases match TRBD2. Germline V gene sequence: CDR1 SGHTA, CDR2 FQGNSA. This CDR3 region has 14 residues. The V segment lost 6 bases and the J segment 2 bases; nucleotides outside the gene matches: 3.

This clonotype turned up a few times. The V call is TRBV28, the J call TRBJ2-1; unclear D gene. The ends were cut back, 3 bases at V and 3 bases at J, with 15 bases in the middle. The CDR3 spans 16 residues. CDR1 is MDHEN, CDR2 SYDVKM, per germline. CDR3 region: CASSFGLAEFYNEQFF. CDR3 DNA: TGTGCCAGCAGTTTTGGGTTGGCGGAATTCTACAATGAGCAGTTCTTC.

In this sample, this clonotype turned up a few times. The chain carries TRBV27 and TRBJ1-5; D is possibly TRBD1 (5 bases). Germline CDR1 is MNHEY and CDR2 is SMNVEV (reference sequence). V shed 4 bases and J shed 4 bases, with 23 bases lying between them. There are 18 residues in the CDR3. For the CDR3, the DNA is TGTGCCAGCAGTTCTCACTTGCCCGGGACGGCCCCAAATCAGCCCCAGCATTTT. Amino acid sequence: CASSSHLPGTAPNQPQHF.

The CDR3, as DNA: TGCAGCGTTTACGGACTAGCACATAATGAGCAGTTCTTC. Its translation: CSVYGLAHNEQFF. The chain is built from TRBV29-1 and TRBJ2-1; 8 positions agree with TRBD2. The CDR3 loop spans 13 amino acids. V dropped 5 bases and J dropped 7; count of bases not matched to a gene: 7. The germline gives CDR1 SQVTM, CDR2 ANQGSEA.

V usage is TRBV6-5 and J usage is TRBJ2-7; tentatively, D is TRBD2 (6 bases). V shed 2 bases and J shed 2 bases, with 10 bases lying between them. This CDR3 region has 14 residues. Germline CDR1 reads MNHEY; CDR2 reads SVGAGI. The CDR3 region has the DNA TGTGCCAGCAGTTACGGCGGGGAGCCCTACGAGCAGTACTTC. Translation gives CASSYGGEPYEQYF.

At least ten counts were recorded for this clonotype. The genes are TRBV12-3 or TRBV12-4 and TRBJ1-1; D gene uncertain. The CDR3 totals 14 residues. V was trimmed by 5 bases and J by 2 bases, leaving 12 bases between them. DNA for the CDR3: TGTGCCAGCAGTCCGGGATTATTAAACACTGAAGCTTTCTTT. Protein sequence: CASSPGLLNTEAFF.

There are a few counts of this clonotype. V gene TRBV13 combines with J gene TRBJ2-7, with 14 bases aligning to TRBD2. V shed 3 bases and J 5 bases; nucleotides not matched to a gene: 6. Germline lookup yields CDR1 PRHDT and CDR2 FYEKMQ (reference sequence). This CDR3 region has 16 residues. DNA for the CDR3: TGTGCCAGCAGCTTGACTAGCGGGAGGGAAGTCAACGAGCAGTACTTC. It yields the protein CASSLTSGREVNEQYF.

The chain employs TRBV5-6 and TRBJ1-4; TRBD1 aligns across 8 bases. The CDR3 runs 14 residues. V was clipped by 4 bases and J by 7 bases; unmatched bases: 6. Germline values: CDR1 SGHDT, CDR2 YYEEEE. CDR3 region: CASSADREGEKLFF. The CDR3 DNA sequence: TGTGCCAGCAGCGCGGACAGGGAAGGTGAAAAACTGTTTTTT. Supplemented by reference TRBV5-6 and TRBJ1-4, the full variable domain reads DAGVTQSPTHLIKTRGQQVTLRCSPKSGHDTVSWYQQALGQGPQFIFQYYEEEERQRGNFPDRFSGHQFPNYSSELNVNALLLGDSALYLCASSADREGEKLFFGSGTQLSVL.

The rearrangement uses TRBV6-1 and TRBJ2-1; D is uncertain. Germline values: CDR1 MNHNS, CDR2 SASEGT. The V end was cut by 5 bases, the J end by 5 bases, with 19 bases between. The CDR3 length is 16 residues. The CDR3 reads CASSTLMGNPHNEQFF. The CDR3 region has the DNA TGTGCCAGCAGTACCCTGATGGGGAACCCCCACAATGAGCAGTTCTTC.